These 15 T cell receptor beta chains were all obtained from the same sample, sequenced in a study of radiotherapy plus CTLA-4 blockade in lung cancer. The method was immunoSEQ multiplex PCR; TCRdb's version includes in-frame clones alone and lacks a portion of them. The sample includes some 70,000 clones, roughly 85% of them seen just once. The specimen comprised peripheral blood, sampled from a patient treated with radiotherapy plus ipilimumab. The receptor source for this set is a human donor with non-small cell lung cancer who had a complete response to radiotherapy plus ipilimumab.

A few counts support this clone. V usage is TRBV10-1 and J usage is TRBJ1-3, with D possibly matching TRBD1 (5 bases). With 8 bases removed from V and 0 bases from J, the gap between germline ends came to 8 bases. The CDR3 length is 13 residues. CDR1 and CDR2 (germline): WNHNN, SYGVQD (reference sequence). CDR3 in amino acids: CASGTDSGNTIYF. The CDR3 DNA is TGCGCCAGCGGGACCGACTCTGGAAACACCATATATTTT.

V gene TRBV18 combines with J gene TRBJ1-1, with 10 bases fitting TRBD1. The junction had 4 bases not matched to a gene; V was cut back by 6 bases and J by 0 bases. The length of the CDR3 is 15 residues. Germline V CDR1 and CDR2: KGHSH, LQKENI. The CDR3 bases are TGTGCCAGCTCCATGGACAGGGGGATGAACACTGAAGCTTTCTTT. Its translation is CASSMDRGMNTEAFF.

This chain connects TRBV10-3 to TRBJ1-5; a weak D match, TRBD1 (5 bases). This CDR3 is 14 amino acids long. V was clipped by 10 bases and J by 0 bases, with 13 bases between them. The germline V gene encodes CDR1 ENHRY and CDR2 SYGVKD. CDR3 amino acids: CATRQKNSNQPQHF. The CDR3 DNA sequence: TGTGCCACTCGACAGAAGAATAGCAATCAGCCCCAGCATTTT.

CDR3 amino acids: CASSLVGGAGNTIYF. The CDR3, as DNA: TGTGCCAGCAGCTTAGTTGGGGGCGCTGGAAACACCATATATTTT. The chain uses TRBV7-2 and TRBJ1-3, with a weak D call TRBD1 (6 bases). This CDR3 contains 15 residues. The V gene's germline CDR1 is SGHTA and CDR2 FQGNSA. Trimming left V 1 base short and J 2 bases short, with 9 bases between.

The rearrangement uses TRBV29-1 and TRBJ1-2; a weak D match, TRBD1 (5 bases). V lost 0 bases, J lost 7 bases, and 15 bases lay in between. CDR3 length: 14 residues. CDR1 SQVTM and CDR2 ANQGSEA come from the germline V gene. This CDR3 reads CSVEDWARARGYTF. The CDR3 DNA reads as TGCAGCGTTGAAGATTGGGCCAGGGCACGTGGCTACACCTTC.

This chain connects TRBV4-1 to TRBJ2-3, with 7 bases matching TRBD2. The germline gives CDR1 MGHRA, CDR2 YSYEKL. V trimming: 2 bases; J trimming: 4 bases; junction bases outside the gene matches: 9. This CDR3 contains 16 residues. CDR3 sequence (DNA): TGCGCCAGCAGCCAAATAGGAGCGGGATTGGCAGATACGCAGTATTTT. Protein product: CASSQIGAGLADTQYF.

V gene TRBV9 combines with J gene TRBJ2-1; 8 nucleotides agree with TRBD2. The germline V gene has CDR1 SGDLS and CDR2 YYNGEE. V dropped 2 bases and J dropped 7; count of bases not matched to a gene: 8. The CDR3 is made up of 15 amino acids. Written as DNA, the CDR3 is TGTGCCAGCAGCGTCGCAGCGGGAGATCTGAATGAGCAGTTCTTC. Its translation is CASSVAAGDLNEQFF.

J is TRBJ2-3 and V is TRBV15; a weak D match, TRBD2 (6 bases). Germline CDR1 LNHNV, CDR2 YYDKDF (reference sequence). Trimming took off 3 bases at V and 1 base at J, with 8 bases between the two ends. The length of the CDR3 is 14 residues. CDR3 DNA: TGTGCCACCAGCAGGGCTAGCGGCACAGATACGCAGTATTTT. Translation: CATSRASGTDTQYF. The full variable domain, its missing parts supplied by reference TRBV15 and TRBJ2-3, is DAMVIQNPRYQVTQFGKPVTLSCSQTLNHNVMYWYQQKSSQAPKLLFHYYDKDFNNEADTPDNFQSRRPNTSFCFLDIRSPGLGDTAMYLCATSRASGTDTQYFGPGTRLTVL.

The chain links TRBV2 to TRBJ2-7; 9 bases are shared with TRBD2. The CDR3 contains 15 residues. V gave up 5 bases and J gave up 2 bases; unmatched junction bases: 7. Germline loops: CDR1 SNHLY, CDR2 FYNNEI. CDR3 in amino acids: CASSYASGDPYEQYF. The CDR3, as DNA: TGTGCCAGCAGTTACGCTAGCGGGGACCCCTACGAGCAGTACTTC.

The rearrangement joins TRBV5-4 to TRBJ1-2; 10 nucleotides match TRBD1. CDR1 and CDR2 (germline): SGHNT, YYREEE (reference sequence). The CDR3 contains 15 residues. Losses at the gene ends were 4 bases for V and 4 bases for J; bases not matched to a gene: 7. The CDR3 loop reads CASSTRDRGGYGYTF. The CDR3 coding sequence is TGTGCCAGCAGCACTAGGGACAGGGGAGGCTATGGCTACACCTTC. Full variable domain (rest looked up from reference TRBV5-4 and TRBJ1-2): ETGVTQSPTHLIKTRGQQVTLRCSSQSGHNTVSWYQQALGQGPQFIFQYYREEENGRGNFPPRFSGLQFPNYSSELNVNALELDDSALYLCASSTRDRGGYGYTFGSGTRLTVV.

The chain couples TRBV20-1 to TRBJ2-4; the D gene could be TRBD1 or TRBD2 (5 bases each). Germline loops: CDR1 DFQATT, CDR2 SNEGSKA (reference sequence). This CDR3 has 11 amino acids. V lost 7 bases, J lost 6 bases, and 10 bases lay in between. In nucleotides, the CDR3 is TGCAGTGGGGGGAAAGGAAACATTCAGTACTTC. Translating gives CSGGKGNIQYF.

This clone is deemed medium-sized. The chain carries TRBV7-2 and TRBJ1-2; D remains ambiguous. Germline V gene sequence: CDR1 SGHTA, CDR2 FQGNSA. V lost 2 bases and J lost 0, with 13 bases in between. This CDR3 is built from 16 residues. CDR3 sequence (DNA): TGTGCCAGCAGCTTAAATTCTGCAGAGTCTAACTATGGCTACACCTTC. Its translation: CASSLNSAESNYGYTF.

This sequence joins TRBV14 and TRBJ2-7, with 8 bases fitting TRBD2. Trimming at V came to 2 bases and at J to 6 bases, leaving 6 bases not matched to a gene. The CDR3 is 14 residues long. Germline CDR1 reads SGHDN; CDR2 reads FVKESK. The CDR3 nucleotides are TGTGCCAGCAGCCAAAGAGGACTAGCCGCCGAGCAGTACTTC. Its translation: CASSQRGLAAEQYF.

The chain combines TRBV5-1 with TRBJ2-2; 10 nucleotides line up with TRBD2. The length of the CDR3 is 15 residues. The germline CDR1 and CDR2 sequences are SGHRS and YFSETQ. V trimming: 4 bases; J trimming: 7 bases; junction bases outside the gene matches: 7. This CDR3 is CASSQSSGSIGELFF. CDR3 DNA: TGCGCCAGCAGCCAATCTAGCGGGAGCATCGGGGAGCTGTTTTTT. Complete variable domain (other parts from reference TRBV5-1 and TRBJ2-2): KAGVTQTPRYLIKTRGQQVTLSCSPISGHRSVSWYQQTPGQGLQFLFEYFSETQRNKGNFPGRFSGRQFSNSRSEMNVSTLELGDSALYLCASSQSSGSIGELFFGEGSRLTVL.

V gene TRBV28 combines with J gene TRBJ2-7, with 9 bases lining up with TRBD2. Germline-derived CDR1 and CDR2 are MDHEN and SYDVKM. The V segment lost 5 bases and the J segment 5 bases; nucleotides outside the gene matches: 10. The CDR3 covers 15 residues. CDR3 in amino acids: CASSPPELAGNEQYV. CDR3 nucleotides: TGTGCCAGCAGTCCACCTGAGCTAGCGGGAAACGAGCAGTACGTC.